Sequencing of this T cell receptor (beta chain) was carried out in a study of T cell repertoires in cytomegalovirus infection. As for the study in general: Through public TCR beta signatures, both CMV infection and matching HLA type were indicated.

V dropped 5 bases and J dropped 4 bases, with 12 bases sitting between them. The V gene's germline CDR1 is DFQATT and CDR2 SNEGSKA (reference sequence). CDR3 length: 12 amino acids. Turning to this clonotype: Its specificity is not known.

MiXCR was run by TCRdb on the reads, yielding one entry per CDR3 protein. The repertoire includes around 120,000 distinct CDR3 sequences, approximately 24% of them detected once, and about 37% sits in the top ten. The study's findings and limits: Adding up the frequency of public TCR beta families identified people who carried CMV plus the relevant HLA. Ex vivo responses were dominated by HLA-C-restricted CMV-specific TCR beta clonotypes.

The source is a human donor in good health (CMV status not recorded). Some clones in this sample may be carry-over from other donors' samples. The chain has TRBV20-1 and TRBJ2-7; no clear D. What was sequenced was PBMCs, sequenced either directly or after in vitro stimulation (not recorded which). In DNA, the CDR3 is TGCAGTGCTCCCCGGACGGATTACGAGCAGTACTTC. It specifies CSAPRTDYEQYF.